The sequence of this TCR beta chain was determined in a study of CD8+ T cells in alopecia areata. As for the study in general: It was 6 to 18 months of tofacitinib, and then there were 6 months off drug.

Overall study findings and caveats: Scalp repertoires also include resident alphabeta T cells from normal skin.

As regards this clone: What it binds is unknown.

Peripheral blood and lesional scalp punch biopsies came from alopecia areata patients. Extracted RNA was reverse transcribed into cDNA, the sequencing template. Profiling relied on immunoSEQ multiplex PCR, and the TCRdb table lists in-frame clones only, not all of them. The sample has some 130,000 clones; around three fifths are singletons. The sequencing here drew on CD4+ T cells sorted from blood, taken at week 0. This receptor was taken from a human donor with alopecia areata.

This chain's CDR3 is CASSLKGAYGYTF. CDR3 DNA sequence: TGTGCCAGCAGCTTGAAGGGGGCCTATGGCTACACCTTC. The chain has TRBV5-6 and TRBJ1-2, with TRBD1 matching 7 bases. The CDR3 contains 13 residues. The germline gives CDR1 SGHDT, CDR2 YYEEEE. The J segment lost 4 bases and the V segment lost 1 base, leaving 1 base of the junction unmatched. Full variable domain (missing parts from reference TRBV5-6 and TRBJ1-2): DAGVTQSPTHLIKTRGQQVTLRCSPKSGHDTVSWYQQALGQGPQFIFQYYEEEERQRGNFPDRFSGHQFPNYSSELNVNALLLGDSALYLCASSLKGAYGYTFGSGTRLTVV.